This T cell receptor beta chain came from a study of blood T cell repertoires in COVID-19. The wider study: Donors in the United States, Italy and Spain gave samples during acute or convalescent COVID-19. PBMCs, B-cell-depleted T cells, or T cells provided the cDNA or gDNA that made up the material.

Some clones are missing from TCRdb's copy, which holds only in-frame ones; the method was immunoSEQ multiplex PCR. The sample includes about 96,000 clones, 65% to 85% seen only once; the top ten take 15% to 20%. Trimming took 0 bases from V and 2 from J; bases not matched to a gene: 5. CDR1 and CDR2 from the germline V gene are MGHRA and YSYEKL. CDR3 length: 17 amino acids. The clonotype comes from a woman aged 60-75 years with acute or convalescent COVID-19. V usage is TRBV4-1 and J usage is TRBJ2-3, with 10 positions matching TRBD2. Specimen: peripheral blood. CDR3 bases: TGCGCCAGCAGCCAAGATGGCCTAGCGGGGGCCACAGATACGCAGTATTTT. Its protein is CASSQDGLAGATDTQYF.